Sequencing of this T cell receptor (beta chain) was carried out in a study of blood T cell repertoires in COVID-19. This clone was seen just once. Sequencing used immunoSEQ multiplex PCR; TCRdb keeps in-frame clones, though not all of them. The data show a few hundred thousand clones, about 89% seen once. From germline, CDR1 is LNHDA and CDR2 SQIVND (reference sequence). Trimming pared 4 bases from V and 4 bases from J, leaving 11 bases between. The CDR3 covers 14 residues. The material sequenced was PBMCs or T cells enriched from blood (not recorded which). V is TRBV19 and J is TRBJ1-5; a possible D gene is TRBD1 (6 bases). This clonotype was sampled from a man in his forties in a cohort exposed to, infected with or recovered from COVID-19 (not recorded which). For the CDR3, the DNA is TGTGCCAGTAGTAAACAGGGCCGGAATCAGCCCCAGCATTTT. Encoded protein: CASSKQGRNQPQHF. The full variable domain, with the rest looked up from reference TRBV19 and TRBJ1-5, is DGGITQSPKYLFRKEGQNVTLSCEQNLNHDAMYWYRQDPGQGLRLIYYSQIVNDFQKGDIAEGYSVSREKKESFPLTVTSAQKNPTAFYLCASSKQGRNQPQHFGDGTRLSIL.